Reported below is one TCR beta chain. Its antigen is not yet known. Per-nucleotide qualities are absent, and no much larger clonotype sits a single base away. Bone marrow was sampled from every patient at the time of active disease. Ficoll-Hypaque density gradient centrifugation was used to isolate bone marrow mononuclear cells. Myeloma plasma cells were removed and CD138-negative cells were collected by negative selection after labeling with CD138 magnetic microbeads on a MACS separator. The purity of the isolated cells was checked by flow cytometry with CD138 antibodies on an Attune NxT. TRIzol reagent was used to extract total RNA, which was then quantified with a NanoDrop spectrophotometer. Paired RNA-seq and IR-seq were performed on the CD138-negative bone marrow sample of each patient. This sample stems from a study of read filtering for tumor transcriptome and immune sequencing (dated by TCRdb to 2018 to 2020). Some background on the complete study: The cohort had approximately 16 male and 11 to 15 female patients with a mean age of around 69 years, ranging from roughly 45 to 85. Under revised international staging, about 8 patients fell into R-ISS I, more than 15 into R-ISS II and about 7 into R-ISS III. After DNase treatment, whole-transcriptome libraries were prepared with the TruSeq RNA Access Library Prep Kit. TCR-region mapped reads per sample ranged from about 3.5 to 10.27 million with IR-seq versus only roughly 80 to 1273 with RNA-seq. The study compared TCR repertoires from targeted immune repertoire sequencing and bulk whole-transcriptome sequencing run on the same bone marrow samples. One of the main goals was to work out a read-filtering strategy for immune repertoire data, in particular whether clonotypes backed by only a single read should be removed. Results the study describes overall, beyond this receptor: The correlation between IR-seq and RNA-seq shared clonotype proportions was increased by removal of single-read clonotypes. Rather than purified T cells, the sorted CD138-negative fraction was a mixed bone marrow immune population. Single-read clonotypes made up about 81.9% of clonotypes but 3% to 3.5% of total reads in IR-seq, and roughly three quarters of clonotypes and approximately 48% of reads in RNA-seq. IR-seq captured clonotypes at much higher depth and more reliably than RNA-seq, and smaller IR-seq throughput sufficed to identify most shared clonotypes.

The Immunoverse kit was used to build TCR libraries from about 400 ng RNA, with molecular barcoded adaptors covering alpha/delta and beta/gamma chains. The same RNA used for transcriptome sequencing was used for TCR library preparation. Sequencing of the TCR libraries was done on an Illumina HiSeq 4000 with 2 x 150 cycles. Per the authors' processing: TCR reads were aligned to human V, D, J and C references and assembled into CDR3 clonotypes with MiXCR, including quality filtering and error correction. The tcR package in R was used for analysis of clonotype counts and gene usage diversity. Raw mapping reads were checked after the RNA-seq reads had been mapped by STAR aligner version 2.5.3a onto the human GRCh37 genome. To test how sequencing depth affected the clonotypes detected, IR-seq fastq files were randomly downsampled with Seqtk 1.3. The public reads were quality trimmed at Q25 with fastp and then assembled into clones with MiXCR by TCRdb, keeping productive beta chains. One record per CDR3 amino acid sequence lists the most common genes and DNA. TCRdb, rather than the study authors, made the V and J calls. The sample has around 130,000 distinct CDR3 sequences on record, 10% to 15% of them singletons. The biggest ten clones account for around 10% of the sample.

The germline V gene (reference sequence) yields MNHEY for CDR1 and SMNVEV for CDR2. The cysteine opens and the phenylalanine closes a CDR3 of 14 amino acids. Just the 42-base CDR3 DNA is kept, in frame starting at base 1. Trimming removed 4 bases from V and 7 bases from J; the gene matches leave 8 bases unexplained. This TCR was recovered from a donor aged 40 or over with multiple myeloma. The rearrangement joined TRBV27 to TRBJ2-3, with 7 bases aligning to TRBD1. The sequencing sample was made of a population of CD138-negative cells sorted from bone marrow. The cell subset or site label, as the study defines it: bone marrow mononuclear cells depleted of CD138+ plasma/myeloma cells by negative magnetic selection. The DNA sequence is given as TGTGCCAGCAGTTCCGGGACAGCCTTTAATACGCAGTATTTT. Its amino acids are CASSSGTAFNTQYF.